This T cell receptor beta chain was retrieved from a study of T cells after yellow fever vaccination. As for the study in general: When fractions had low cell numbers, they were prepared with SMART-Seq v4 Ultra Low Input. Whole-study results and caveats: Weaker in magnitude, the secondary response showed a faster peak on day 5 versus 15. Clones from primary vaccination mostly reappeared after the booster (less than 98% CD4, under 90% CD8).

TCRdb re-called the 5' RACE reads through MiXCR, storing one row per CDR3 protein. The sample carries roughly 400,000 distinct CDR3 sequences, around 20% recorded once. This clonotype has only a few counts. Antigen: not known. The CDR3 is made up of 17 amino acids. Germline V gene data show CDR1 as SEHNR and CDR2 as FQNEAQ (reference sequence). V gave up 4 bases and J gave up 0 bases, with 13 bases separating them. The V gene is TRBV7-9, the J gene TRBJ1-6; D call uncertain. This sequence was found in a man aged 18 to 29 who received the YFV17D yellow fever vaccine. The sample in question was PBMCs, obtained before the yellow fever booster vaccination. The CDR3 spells CASSYLDAGSYNSPLHF. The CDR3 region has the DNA TGTGCCAGCAGCTACCTGGACGCGGGCTCCTATAATTCACCCCTCCACTTT. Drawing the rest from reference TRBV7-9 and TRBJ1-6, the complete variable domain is DTGVSQNPRHKITKRGQNVTFRCDPISEHNRLYWYRQTLGQGPEFLTYFQNEAQLEKSRLLSDRFSAERPKGSFSTLEIQRTEQGDSAMYLCASSYLDAGSYNSPLHFGNGTRLTVT.